Below are 2 T cell receptor beta chains sequenced from a single sample in a study of CD8 T cells in ankylosing spondylitis. Their cognate antigens are unknown. TCRdb re-called the 5' RACE reads through MiXCR, storing one row per CDR3 protein. The sample lists some 200,000 distinct CDR3 sequences; about 6.7% were seen once. General observations from the study: What appeared characteristic of ankylosing spondylitis blood was a TCR beta motif of several highly homologous variants.

The material sequenced was blood, either unsorted or a sorted T cell fraction (not recorded which). The receptor source for this set is a male donor with ankylosing spondylitis.

This clonotype was detected ten times or more. The rearrangement links TRBV5-1 to TRBJ2-2; D is undetermined. The CDR3 extends over 15 amino acids. Trimming took 0 bases from V and 1 from J, leaving 7 bases between them. The V gene's germline CDR1 is SGHRS and CDR2 YFSETQ. The CDR3 bases are TGCGCCAGCAGCTTGGAGTGGATGAACACCGGGGAGCTGTTTTTT. Its translation: CASSLEWMNTGELFF.

This clonotype was seen at least ten times. This rearrangement joins TRBV20-1 to TRBJ2-1, with unresolved D. This CDR3 is 14 amino acids long. V lost 6 bases and J lost 0, with 12 bases in between. Germline assignment: CDR1 DFQATT and CDR2 SNEGSKA (reference sequence). The CDR3 sequence: CSAAELSSYNEQFF. The DNA of the CDR3 is TGCAGTGCCGCCGAGTTAAGCTCCTACAATGAGCAGTTCTTC.